This section outlines one T cell receptor (beta chain) sequence together with its context. What it binds is not known. These data originate in a study of shared clonotypes between healthy human individuals. Study conclusions and caveats: Genetic and exposure-history diversity was limited by the small donor number.

In the source study's methods: ImmunoSEQ only sent back junction sequences with no quality scores, so filtering was done differently. Produced via immunoSEQ multiplex PCR; TCRdb's table is partial and in-frame only. V and J calls and clone size are copied from that table; D and trimming were computed from the DNA. The sample shows more than 850,000 clones, approximately 78% of them seen only once. The CDR3 runs to 13 residues. With 2 bases removed from V and 4 bases from J, the gap between germline ends came to 9 bases. Germline lookup yields CDR1 SGHKS and CDR2 YYEKEE (reference sequence). The sequenced sample consisted of memory CD4+ T cells from PBMCs. Regarding subset: CD45RA-negative fraction. The chain recombines TRBV5-5 with TRBJ1-1; D is uncertain. The clonotype comes from a man between 18 and 35 years old in good health. Some clones in this sample may be carry-over from other donors' samples. CDR3 coding DNA: TGTGCCAGCAGCTTTCTAACGGGCACTGAAGCTTTCTTT. This sequence encodes CASSFLTGTEAFF.